This T cell receptor (beta chain) was recovered during a study of T and B cells in COVID-19 patients. At the level of the study: Critical illness requiring mechanical ventilation or extracorporeal membrane oxygenation affected 12 of 20 active-infection patients.

From blood, roughly 250-500 ng of genomic DNA served as TRB template. Findings of the study overall: At recovery TRB diversity and richness exceeded healthy donors, after highly clonal active COVID-19 repertoires.

Multiplex PCR with BIOMED2 TRB-A/B primer pools amplified TRB rearrangements. TCRdb used MiXCR to reprocess the multiplex PCR reads, holding one entry per CDR3 protein. This sample has about 3,200 distinct CDR3 sequences; 20% to 30% occur once, and the top ten carry under 30%. V was clipped by 1 base and J by 3 bases; unmatched bases: 2. The CDR3 has 16 amino acids. Germline CDR1 reads SGHTA; CDR2 reads FQGNSA. Comment on this clonotype: The antigen is unknown.

The sequence was obtained from a human donor with active COVID-19. The sample taken for sequencing was blood. The chain is built from TRBV7-2 and TRBJ2-7; 14 positions agree with TRBD2. The CDR3 spells CASSLGGLAGVYEQYF. The CDR3 DNA sequence: TGTGCCAGCAGCTTAGGGGGACTAGCGGGGGTCTACGAGCAGTACTTC.